Listed below are T cell receptor beta chains from one sample, sequenced in a study of cytomegalovirus exposure and HLA in healthy donors. The data were produced by immunoSEQ multiplex PCR, yet TCRdb's version contains in-frame clones alone and is incomplete. The sample consists of around 150,000 clones, approximately 82% of them appearing once. Sequencing used PBMCs. The receptors here all came from a man younger than 40 in good health and CMV-seropositive. CDR3s include the opening cysteine and the closing phenylalanine or tryptophan. Fields, in order: clone size, J gene, D gene, V gene, CDR3 DNA, CDR3 protein. The D gene is left open where the match is weak. The size of a clone is reported for some rows only, either as once, few or many, or as a class for expanded clones.

clone_size: .; j_call: TRBJ2-3; d_call: .; v_call: TRBV5-4; cdr3_nt: TGTGCCAGCAGCTTAGATCCCACTAATACGCAGTATTTT; cdr3_aa: CASSLDPTNTQYF
clone_size: .; j_call: TRBJ1-1; d_call: .; v_call: TRBV12-1; cdr3_nt: TGTGCCAGCAGCTTTTCCCGGGCAGGGGCCATGAACACTGAAGCTTTCTTT; cdr3_aa: CASSFSRAGAMNTEAFF
clone_size: .; j_call: TRBJ2-5; d_call: .; v_call: TRBV5-1; cdr3_nt: TGCGCCAGCAGCCCGGACCAGAGGGGGGAGACCCAGTACTTC; cdr3_aa: CASSPDQRGETQYF
clone_size: .; j_call: TRBJ1-2; d_call: TRBD1; v_call: TRBV27; cdr3_nt: TGTGCCAGCAGTCCCATGACAGGGGACTATGGCTACACCTTC; cdr3_aa: CASSPMTGDYGYTF
clone_size: .; j_call: TRBJ2-3; d_call: TRBD1; v_call: TRBV9; cdr3_nt: TGTGCCAGCAGCCCGAGCCCGACAGGGCCTAGCACAGATACGCAGTATTTT; cdr3_aa: CASSPSPTGPSTDTQYF
clone_size: .; j_call: TRBJ1-2; d_call: TRBD1; v_call: TRBV5-8; cdr3_nt: TGTGCCAGCAGCTTGGAGTCAGGGGGTCTCTATGGCTACACCTTC; cdr3_aa: CASSLESGGLYGYTF
clone_size: once; j_call: TRBJ1-1; d_call: .; v_call: TRBV5-1; cdr3_nt: TGCGCCAGCAGCTTGGTGGCCACGGGGGTCACTGAAGCTTTCTTT; cdr3_aa: CASSLVATGVTEAFF
clone_size: .; j_call: TRBJ2-2; d_call: .; v_call: TRBV9; cdr3_nt: TGTGCCAGCAGCTTGGGCCCAACGTATACCGGGGAGCTGTTTTTT; cdr3_aa: CASSLGPTYTGELFF
clone_size: .; j_call: TRBJ1-2; d_call: TRBD1; v_call: TRBV19; cdr3_nt: TGTGCCAGTAGGGGACAGGGGGCTAACTATGGCTACACCTTC; cdr3_aa: CASRGQGANYGYTF
clone_size: .; j_call: TRBJ2-7; d_call: TRBD1; v_call: TRBV19; cdr3_nt: TGTGCCAGTTCCATCCGAACCGGGACAGGGGGTATATACGAGCAGTACTTC; cdr3_aa: CASSIRTGTGGIYEQYF
clone_size: .; j_call: TRBJ1-2; d_call: TRBD1; v_call: TRBV29-1; cdr3_nt: TGCAGCGTTGAACCGGGGGACAGGGGGAGACCTGGCTACACCTTC; cdr3_aa: CSVEPGDRGRPGYTF
clone_size: .; j_call: TRBJ2-1; d_call: .; v_call: TRBV7-9; cdr3_nt: TGTGCCAGCAGCTTGATCGGCGGATACAATGAGCAGTTCTTC; cdr3_aa: CASSLIGGYNEQFF
clone_size: .; j_call: TRBJ2-2; d_call: TRBD1; v_call: TRBV9; cdr3_nt: TGTGCCAGCAGCTTCGACAGGGGGCGAGTTGGCGGGGAGCTGTTTTTT; cdr3_aa: CASSFDRGRVGGELFF
clone_size: .; j_call: TRBJ2-7; d_call: TRBD2; v_call: TRBV5-1; cdr3_nt: TGCGCCAGCAGCATATCGGGACTAGCGGACTCCTACGAGCAGTACTTC; cdr3_aa: CASSISGLADSYEQYF
clone_size: .; j_call: TRBJ1-2; d_call: TRBD1; v_call: TRBV7-3; cdr3_nt: TGTGCCAGCAGCCCCGGACAGGGGTTCCATGGCTACACCTTC; cdr3_aa: CASSPGQGFHGYTF
clone_size: .; j_call: TRBJ1-3; d_call: TRBD1; v_call: TRBV5-4; cdr3_nt: TGTGCCAGCAGCGCCGACAGGGGAGTCTCTGGAAACACCATATATTTT; cdr3_aa: CASSADRGVSGNTIYF
clone_size: .; j_call: TRBJ2-7; d_call: .; v_call: TRBV29-1; cdr3_nt: TGCAGCGTTTCCCCGTACGGGGCCTACGAGCAGTACTTC; cdr3_aa: CSVSPYGAYEQYF
clone_size: .; j_call: TRBJ2-5; d_call: .; v_call: TRBV11-2; cdr3_nt: TGTGCCAGCAGCTTTGTTTCTCCCCCCCAGTACTTC; cdr3_aa: CASSFVSPPQYF
clone_size: .; j_call: TRBJ1-1; d_call: TRBD1; v_call: TRBV4-1; cdr3_nt: TGCGCCAGCAGCCAAGACTCCCGGGACAGGGCTAAGTCGTACACTGAAGCTTTCTTT; cdr3_aa: CASSQDSRDRAKSYTEAFF
clone_size: .; j_call: TRBJ2-2; d_call: .; v_call: TRBV30; cdr3_nt: TGTGCCTGGAGTAGCAGCGGGCTGAACACCGGGGAGCTGTTTTTT; cdr3_aa: CAWSSSGLNTGELFF
clone_size: .; j_call: TRBJ2-7; d_call: TRBD2; v_call: TRBV30; cdr3_nt: TGTGCCTGGAGTGGGACTAGCGGGTCCTACGAGCAGTACTTC; cdr3_aa: CAWSGTSGSYEQYF
clone_size: .; j_call: TRBJ1-4; d_call: TRBD1; v_call: TRBV11-2; cdr3_nt: TGTGCCAGCAGCTCGGGACAGCATAATGAAAAACTGTTTTTT; cdr3_aa: CASSSGQHNEKLFF